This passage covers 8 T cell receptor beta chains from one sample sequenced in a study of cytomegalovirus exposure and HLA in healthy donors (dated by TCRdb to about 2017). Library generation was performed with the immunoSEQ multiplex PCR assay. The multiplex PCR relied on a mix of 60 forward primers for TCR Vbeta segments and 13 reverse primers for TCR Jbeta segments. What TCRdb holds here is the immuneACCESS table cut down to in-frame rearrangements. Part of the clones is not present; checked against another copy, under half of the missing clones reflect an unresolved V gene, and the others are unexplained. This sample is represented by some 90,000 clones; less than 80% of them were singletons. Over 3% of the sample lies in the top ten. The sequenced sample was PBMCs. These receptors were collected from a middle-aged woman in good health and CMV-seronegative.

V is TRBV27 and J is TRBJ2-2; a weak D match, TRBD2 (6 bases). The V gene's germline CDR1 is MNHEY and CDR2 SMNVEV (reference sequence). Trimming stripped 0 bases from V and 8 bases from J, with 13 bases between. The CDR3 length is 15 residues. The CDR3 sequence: CASSLSPGVAGELFF. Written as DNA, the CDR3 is TGTGCCAGCAGTTTATCACCGGGAGTGGCTGGGGAGCTGTTTTTT.

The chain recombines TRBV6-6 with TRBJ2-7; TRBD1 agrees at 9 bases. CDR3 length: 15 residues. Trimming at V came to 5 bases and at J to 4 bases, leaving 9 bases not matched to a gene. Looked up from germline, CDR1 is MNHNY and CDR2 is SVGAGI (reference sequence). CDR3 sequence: CASSLPGQGRYEQYF. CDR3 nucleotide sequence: TGTGCCAGCAGTCTTCCGGGACAGGGAAGGTACGAGCAGTACTTC.

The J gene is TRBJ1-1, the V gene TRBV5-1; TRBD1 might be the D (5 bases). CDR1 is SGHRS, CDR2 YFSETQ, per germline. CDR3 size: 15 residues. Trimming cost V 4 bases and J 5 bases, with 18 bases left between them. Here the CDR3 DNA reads TGCGCCAGCAGCCCCGTTGGGGGGATGGGAACTGAAGCTTTCTTT. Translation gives CASSPVGGMGTEAFF. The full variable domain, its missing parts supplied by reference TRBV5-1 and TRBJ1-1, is KAGVTQTPRYLIKTRGQQVTLSCSPISGHRSVSWYQQTPGQGLQFLFEYFSETQRNKGNFPGRFSGRQFSNSRSEMNVSTLELGDSALYLCASSPVGGMGTEAFFGQGTRLTVV.

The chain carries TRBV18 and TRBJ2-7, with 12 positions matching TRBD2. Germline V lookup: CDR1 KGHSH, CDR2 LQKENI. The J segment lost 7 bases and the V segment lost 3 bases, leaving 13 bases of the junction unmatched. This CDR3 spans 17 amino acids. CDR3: CASSPPGLAGPPPEQYF. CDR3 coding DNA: TGTGCCAGCTCACCCCCGGGACTAGCGGGCCCGCCCCCTGAGCAGTACTTC.

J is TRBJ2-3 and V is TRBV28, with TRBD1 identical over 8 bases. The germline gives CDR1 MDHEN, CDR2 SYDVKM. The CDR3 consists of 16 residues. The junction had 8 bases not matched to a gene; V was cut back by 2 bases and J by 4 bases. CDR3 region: CASSLIPRGHADTQYF. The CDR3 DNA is TGTGCCAGCAGTTTAATTCCCAGGGGGCACGCAGATACGCAGTATTTT.

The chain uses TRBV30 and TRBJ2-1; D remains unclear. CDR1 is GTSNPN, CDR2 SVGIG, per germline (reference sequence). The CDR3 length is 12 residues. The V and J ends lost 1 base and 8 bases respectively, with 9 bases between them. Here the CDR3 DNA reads TGTGCCTGGAGTGCCCTAGTTCATGAGCAGTTCTTC. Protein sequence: CAWSALVHEQFF.

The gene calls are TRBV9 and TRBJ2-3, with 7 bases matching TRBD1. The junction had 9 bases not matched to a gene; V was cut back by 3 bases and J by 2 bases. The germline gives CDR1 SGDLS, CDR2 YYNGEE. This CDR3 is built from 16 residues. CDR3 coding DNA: TGTGCCAGCAGCGCCCGGTCGGGACAGCTCACAGATACGCAGTATTTT. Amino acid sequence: CASSARSGQLTDTQYF.

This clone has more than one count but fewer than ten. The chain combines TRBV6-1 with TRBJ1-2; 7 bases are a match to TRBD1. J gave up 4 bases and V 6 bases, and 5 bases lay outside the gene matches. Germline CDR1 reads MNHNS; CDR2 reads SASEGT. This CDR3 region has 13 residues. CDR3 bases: TGTGCCAGCAGCCGGGACAGTCTCTATGGCTACACCTTC. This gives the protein CASSRDSLYGYTF.